This note documents a single TCR beta chain sequence. The entry originates in a study of blood T cell repertoires in COVID-19. Germline V CDR1 and CDR2: MNHNS, SASEGT. The CDR3 spans 16 residues. Trimming left V 2 bases short and J 2 bases short, with 13 bases between. Seattle patient enrollment occurred during active infection, with longitudinal follow-up thereafter. The method was immunoSEQ multiplex PCR; TCRdb's version includes in-frame clones alone and lacks a portion of them. The data hold 250,000 to 300,000 clones, with 80% to 90% observed a single time. The sequence derives from a woman between 65 and 79 years old with COVID-19, enrolled during active disease. Material: peripheral blood. The gene calls are TRBV6-1 and TRBJ1-5; D is unclear. Written as DNA, the CDR3 is TGTGCCAGCAGTGAACAGTCGGGGTTGGGCAATCAGCCCCAGCATTTT. Its translation is CASSEQSGLGNQPQHF.